The rows below give T cell receptor beta chains drawn from one sample of a study of T-cell memory formation after mild COVID-19. TCRdb analysed the 5' RACE reads with MiXCR anew, one entry per CDR3 protein. The sample consists of approximately 88,000 distinct CDR3 sequences, about 23% of them appearing once. The sequencing sample was made of PBMCs or a T cell subset sorted from them (not recorded which). These receptors all stem from a man between 18 and 29 years old who had mild COVID-19 (a few samples of this study predate the infection). Cell type and time point are not known. CDR3s include the opening cysteine and the closing phenylalanine or tryptophan.

v_call cdr3_aa
TRBV27 CASSSPGQGIWGYTF
TRBV5-1 CASSPSTDSSTDTQYF
TRBV5-5 CASSFGATYEQYF
TRBV6-5 CASSYSGEREQFF
TRBV12-3/TRBV12-4 CASSFRTNTEAFF
TRBV7-9 CASSPPDRDTDTQYF
TRBV25-1 CASSESSSSGNTIYF
TRBV4-2 CASSHPRDGEQYF
TRBV27 CASREVGHQETQYF
TRBV20-1 CSARTADAYEQYF
TRBV25-1 CASSDPGTDRRCF
TRBV12-3/TRBV12-4 CASSLRLAEETQYF
TRBV10-3 CAISDGGSYEQYF
TRBV27 CASSFFGDTQYF
TRBV7-9 CASSLGEGHYGYTF
TRBV9 CASSVGDPGETQYF
TRBV6-5 CASSPRGWRDTEAFF
TRBV5-1 CARGQDSNQPQHF
TRBV7-6 CASSSSYGGHQETQYF
TRBV6-6 CASSLGGGAYEQYF
TRBV28 CASSSRPTYEQYF
TRBV27 CASSLGHWEATQYF
TRBV12-3/TRBV12-4 CASSREEETQYF
TRBV7-8 CASSTKLVQYF
TRBV7-6 CASSSGTPYSPLHF
TRBV7-2 CASSLTSGGRTQYF
TRBV20-1 CSARPEGAYEQYF
TRBV15 CATSARKGLGETQYF
TRBV27 CASSSSLASTDTQYF
TRBV6-4 CASSDSPGGNEQFF
TRBV6-6 CASRLKLTSQETQYF
TRBV29-1 CSGVDRETEAFF
TRBV7-6 CASSLALGTGGSTGELFF
TRBV20-1 CSARGGQDTQYF
TRBV4-3 CASSQDRGTHYEQYF
TRBV13 CASSQFPGFSYGYTF
TRBV5-1 CASRSDSSYEQYF
TRBV13 CASSLRGGEETQYF